The 13 T cell receptor beta chains below come from one sample, sequenced in a study of T cells in women clearing cervical HPV infection. Libraries were prepared by immunoSEQ multiplex PCR; TCRdb keeps only in-frame clonotypes and omits some of them. Its clone listing holds approximately 35,000 clones. Sequencing was carried out using blood buffy coat. Every receptor here comes from a woman between 18 and 70 years old with a cervical HPV16 infection that either progressed to CIN3+ or cleared (not recorded which).

A word on this clone: The read ends 3 residues early relative to the CDR3; the germline J gene fills the gap. The gene calls are TRBV5-1 and TRBJ1-4, with a possible D match to TRBD1 (5 bases). The length of the CDR3 is 14 residues. V lost 4 bases and J lost 5, with 12 bases in between. Germline-derived CDR1 and CDR2 are SGHRS and YFSETQ. CDR3 bases read: TGCGCCAGCAGCGCCGACACAGGAAATGAAAAA. Amino acid sequence: CASSADTGNEK. The CDR3 reads in full as CASSADTGNEKLFF.

For this clone: The CDR3 end lies 3 residues beyond the end of the read and is filled in from the germline J gene. The rearrangement joins TRBV20-1 to TRBJ2-7; 12 bases align to TRBD2. Germline CDR1 reads DFQATT; CDR2 reads SNEGSKA (reference sequence). Trimming cost V 2 bases and J 5 bases; bases outside gene matches: 7. The CDR3 spans 15 residues. The part of the CDR3 DNA that was read is TGCAGTGCTAGAACCGGACTAGCGGGGCGGGACGAG. Encoded protein: CSARTGLAGRDE. The CDR3, in full, reads CSARTGLAGRDEQYF.

The covered CDR3 bases are TGCAGCGTTGGGCAGCGGGGGGGCACGAATGAG. It codes for CSVGQRGGTNE. The full CDR3 protein is CSVGQRGGTNEQFF. The rearrangement uses TRBV29-1 and TRBJ2-1; 10 bases are shared with TRBD2. The CDR3 end is not reached by the read, which stops 3 residues before it; the germline J gene fills it in. The CDR3 totals 14 residues. V was clipped by 4 bases and J by 7 bases; unmatched bases: 7. Germline-derived CDR1 and CDR2 are SQVTM and ANQGSEA.

A remark on this clone: Sequencing ends 3 residues short of the CDR3 end; the germline J gene provides the rest. This chain uses TRBV19 with TRBJ1-5, with D possibly TRBD1 on 6 matching bases. Trimming stripped 2 bases from V and 0 bases from J, with 8 bases between. CDR1 LNHDA and CDR2 SQIVND come from the germline V gene (reference sequence). This CDR3 region has 15 residues. The CDR3 protein is CASSISTGSNQPQHF. The sequenced part of the CDR3 DNA is TGTGCCAGTAGTATATCGACAGGTAGCAATCAGCCC.

The CDR3 sequence: CASSLIADTQYF. CDR3 bases read: TGTGCCAGCAGCTTAATAGCGGATACG. The J gene is TRBJ2-3, the V gene TRBV7-9, with a tentative D call TRBD2 (5 bases). The read terminates 3 residues before the CDR3 end, so the remaining end is supplied by the germline J gene. V gave up 2 bases and J gave up 6 bases, with 6 bases separating them. The germline gives CDR1 SEHNR, CDR2 FQNEAQ (reference sequence). The CDR3 has 12 residues.

With regard to this clone: The CDR3 end is not reached by the read, which stops 3 residues before it; the germline J gene fills it in. V usage is TRBV29-1 and J usage is TRBJ2-2; 8 nucleotides line up with TRBD1. This CDR3 has 15 residues. The germline gives CDR1 SQVTM, CDR2 ANQGSEA. V lost 5 bases and J lost 0; bases outside the gene matches: 5. The CDR3 DNA, read in part, is TGCAGCGTTAAACCGGGACAGGCGAACACCGGGGAG. It specifies CSVKPGQANTGE. The full CDR3 protein is CSVKPGQANTGELFF.

Notes on this clone: The read comes to an end 3 residues before the CDR3 does, leaving the germline J gene to fill in the end. The chain combines TRBV6-2 or TRBV6-3 with TRBJ2-7; the match to TRBD2 covers 7 bases. The CDR3 loop spans 15 amino acids. With V trimmed by 2 bases and J by 6 bases, 10 bases remained unmatched. The germline gives CDR1 MNHEY, CDR2 SVGEGT. CDR3 sequence reads: CASSYGGLDSSEQYF. CDR3 DNA, as far as it was read: TGTGCCAGCAGTTACGGAGGACTAGACTCTTCCGAG.

About this clone itself: The read finishes 3 residues shy of the CDR3 end, and the germline J gene is used to complete it. V gene TRBV6-2 or TRBV6-3 combines with J gene TRBJ1-1; 9 bases are a match to TRBD1. Per the germline V gene, CDR1 is MNHEY and CDR2 is SVGEGT. The length of the CDR3 is 16 residues. With 5 bases clipped from V and 1 base from J, the junction kept 8 bases outside the gene matches. The sequenced part of the CDR3 DNA is TGTGCCAGCAGTCGCTGGACAGGGGAGGCGAACACTGAA. Amino acids: CASSRWTGEANTE. The full CDR3 protein is CASSRWTGEANTEAFF.

This clone counts as medium-sized by frequency. The CDR3 end is not reached by the read, which stops 3 residues before it; the germline J gene fills it in. The gene calls are TRBV20-1 and TRBJ2-1, with 11 bases that match TRBD2. Germline V gene sequence: CDR1 DFQATT, CDR2 SNEGSKA (reference sequence). CDR3 length: 15 amino acids. V was pared by 4 bases and J by 2 bases, with 4 bases of the junction left unmatched. CDR3 loop: CSATGTSGAYNEQFF. CDR3 DNA, as far as it was read: TGCAGTGCTACCGGGACTAGCGGAGCCTACAATGAG.

Turning to this clone: The read terminates 3 residues before the CDR3 end, so the remaining end is supplied by the germline J gene. The chain carries TRBV6-4 and TRBJ2-3; TRBD2 might be the D (6 bases). Germline V CDR1 and CDR2: MRHNA, SNTAGT. The CDR3 has 14 residues. The ends were cut back, 5 bases at V and 3 bases at J, with 12 bases in the middle. CDR3 DNA (partial): TGTGCCAGCAGTCCGGGACTCTGGACAGATACG. Protein sequence: CASSPGLWTDT. In full, the CDR3 reads CASSPGLWTDTQYF.

Turning to this clone: Sequencing ends 3 residues short of the CDR3 end; the germline J gene provides the rest. The V and J genes are TRBV2 and TRBJ1-4; D is perhaps TRBD1 (5 bases). The CDR3 consists of 12 residues. V lost 6 bases and J lost 8, with 10 bases in between. CDR1 is SNHLY and CDR2 is FYNNEI in the germline V gene. Here the CDR3 reads CASRWDWEKLFF. The covered CDR3 bases are TGTGCCAGCAGATGGGACTGGGAAAAA.

Of note for this clone: The read ends 3 residues shy of where the CDR3 ends; the end is completed using the germline J gene. V usage is TRBV20-1 and J usage is TRBJ2-3; D gene ambiguous. CDR1 is DFQATT and CDR2 is SNEGSKA in the germline V gene (reference sequence). V lost 3 bases to trimming and J lost 0 bases, with 7 bases between them. The CDR3 sequence is 13 residues long. CDR3 DNA (partial): TGCAGTGCTAGGAACGGGAGCACAGATACG. Translation: CSARNGSTDT. The whole CDR3 protein is CSARNGSTDTQYF.

CDR3 amino acids: CASSWGASGTVKYYTF. The CDR3 bases that were read are TGCGCCAGCAGCTGGGGTGCGTCCGGGACAGTTAAATAC. The chain combines TRBV5-1 with TRBJ1-2, with TRBD1 identical over 7 bases. The read stops 3 residues short of the end of the CDR3; the missing end is completed from the germline J gene. The germline CDR1 and CDR2 sequences are SGHRS and YFSETQ. The CDR3 spans 16 residues.